Sequencing of this T cell receptor (beta chain) was carried out in a study of blood T cell repertoires in COVID-19 (dated by TCRdb to about 2020). For the study in its entirety: The collaborator samples originated in the United States, Italy and Spain and spanned the acute and convalescent phases of COVID-19. The repertoires were released in a freely available public database meant as a resource for research on the immune response to SARS-CoV-2. The prospective study material was composed of cDNA or gDNA derived from T cells, B-cell-depleted T cells, or PBMCs. Samples were obtained from the ongoing ImmuneRACE study (first 160 participants) and from 1,200 or so subjects provided by 6 global collaborators. The sample metadata nearly always contained a de-identified subject ID, COVID-19 status, age in years and sex. The dataset comprised deeply sampled blood TCRbeta repertoires from subjects exposed to, actively infected with, or recovered from COVID-19. Where HLA class I and class II types were available, the types were taken from metadata supplied by the sample provider, not from assay-based typing. The full study reports these points: The quantity of clinical and demographic metadata differed by source and by participant and was supplied without curation.

Whole blood was collected in K2EDTA tubes by collaborating institutions according to the institutions' own protocols. For TCRbeta analysis, collaborator samples were shipped as frozen whole blood, as isolated PBMCs, or as DNA extracted from either sample type. A word on this clone: Its antigen target is currently unknown. Base quality data are lacking; no much larger clone is found one base away.

TCRbeta CDR3 regions were amplified from genomic DNA by means of the immunoSEQ Assay, a bias-controlled multiplex PCR. The study's own analysis went as follows. The number of nucleated cells in each sample was estimated from the amplification of reference gene primers within the assay. To quantify the absolute abundance of each unique TCRbeta CDR3 rearrangement, sequence reads were collapsed and filtered. For each sample, productive Simpson clonality was calculated as the square root of Simpson's diversity index over productive rearrangements. TCRdb mirrors the immuneACCESS table, restricted to in-frame sequences. Some clones are absent from its copies; in checked studies, under half trace to an unresolved V gene, and the reason for the others is unknown. D and trimming come from the DNA, and the V and J calls and clone size come from that table. The sample records 350,000 to 450,000 clones, around 92% of which are singletons. The biggest ten clones account for about 1.2% of the sample.

The V end loses 5 bases and the J end loses 0 bases, and a stretch of 11 bases separates them. Including the terminal cysteine and phenylalanine, the CDR3 comprises 15 residues. The retained sequence is limited to the CDR3, 45 bases, with the frame set at the first base. According to the germline V gene, CDR1 reads KGHSH and CDR2 reads LQKENI. Material for sequencing was peripheral blood. The chain joins TRBV18 to TRBJ1-5; the D gene assignment is ambiguous. The source of this sequence is a man aged 35-49 years with acute or convalescent COVID-19. The CDR3 region has the sequence CASSFDTNSNQPQHF. The DNA sequence is TGTGCCAGCTCATTTGACACCAATAGCAATCAGCCCCAGCATTTT.